This TCR beta chain was observed in a study of shared clonotypes between healthy human individuals. Study as a whole: Participating donors consisted of a couple of women and a few men aged 18 to 49. Findings and caveats of the study: Sampling included only blood; tissue repertoires likely differ.

Turning to this clone: What it recognizes is unknown.

The donor population consisted of healthy HIV-negative adults with no recent acute infections or vaccinations. Replicate PCRs for unsorted PBMC used approximately 0.3 ug DNA (approximately 30,000 T cell genomes). Sequencing used immunoSEQ multiplex PCR; TCRdb keeps in-frame clones, though not all of them. The table includes some 96,000 clones, over 40% detected once. This receptor was obtained from a woman in her forties in good health. Some clones in this sample may be carry-over from other donors' samples. Source material: PBMCs.

The CDR3 reads CASSLQQGGNQPQHF. For the CDR3, the DNA is TGTGCCAGCAGCTTACAACAGGGAGGCAATCAGCCCCAGCATTTT. The chain joins TRBV7-2 to TRBJ1-5, with D tentatively TRBD1 (6 bases). CDR1 and CDR2 from the germline V gene are SGHTA and FQGNSA. V dropped 2 bases and J dropped 2 bases, with 10 bases sitting between them. CDR3 length: 15 amino acids.